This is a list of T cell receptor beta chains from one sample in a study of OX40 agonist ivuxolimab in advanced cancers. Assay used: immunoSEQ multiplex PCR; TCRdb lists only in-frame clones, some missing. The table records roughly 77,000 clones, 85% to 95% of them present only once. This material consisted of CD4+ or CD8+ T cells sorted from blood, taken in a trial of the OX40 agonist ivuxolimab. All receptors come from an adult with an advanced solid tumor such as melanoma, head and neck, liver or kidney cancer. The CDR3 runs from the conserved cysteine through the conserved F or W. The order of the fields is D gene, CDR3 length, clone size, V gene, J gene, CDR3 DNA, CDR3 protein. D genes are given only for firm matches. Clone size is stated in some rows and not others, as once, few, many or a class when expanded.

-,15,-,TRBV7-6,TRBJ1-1,TGTGCCAGCACCCCTAGCGGGCAGGGAAACACTGAAGCTTTCTTT,CASTPSGQGNTEAFF
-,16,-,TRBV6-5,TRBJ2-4,TGTGCCAGCAGTTCCTCGGGTTTAGCGGACGGGAACATTCAGTACTTC,CASSSSGLADGNIQYF
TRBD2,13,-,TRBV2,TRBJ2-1,TGTGCCAGCAAATCTAGGACTAGCAATGAGCAGTTCTTC,CASKSRTSNEQFF
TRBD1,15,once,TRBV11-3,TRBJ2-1,TGTGCCAGCAGCCATCCGGGACAGGGGGGCAATGAGCAGTTCTTC,CASSHPGQGGNEQFF
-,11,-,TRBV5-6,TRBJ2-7,TGTGCCAGCAGCACCAGCTACGAGCAGTACTTC,CASSTSYEQYF
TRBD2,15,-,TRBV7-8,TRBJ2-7,TGTGCCAGCAGCCTGACTAGCGGGGGCTCCTACGAGCAGTACTTC,CASSLTSGGSYEQYF
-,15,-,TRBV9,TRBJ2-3,TGTGCCAGCAGCGTAGAAATAGGGAACACAGATACGCAGTATTTT,CASSVEIGNTDTQYF
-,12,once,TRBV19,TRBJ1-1,TGTGCCAGTAGGAGGGGAAACACTGAAGCTTTCTTT,CASRRGNTEAFF
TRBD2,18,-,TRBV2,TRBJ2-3,TGTGCCAGCTTCACGAGGGCTAGCGGGGGCCCTAGCACAGATACGCAGTATTTT,CASFTRASGGPSTDTQYF
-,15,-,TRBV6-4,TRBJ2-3,TGTGCCAGCAGTGACTCGTTAGGAGGCACAGATACGCAGTATTTT,CASSDSLGGTDTQYF
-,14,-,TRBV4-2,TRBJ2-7,TGTGCCAGCAGCCAAGACGGGACGACATCCGAGCAGTACTTC,CASSQDGTTSEQYF
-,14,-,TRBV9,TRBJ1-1,TGTGCCAGCAGCCCTTCGGGGGCGGACACTGAAGCTTTCTTT,CASSPSGADTEAFF
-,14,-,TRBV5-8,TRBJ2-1,TGTGCCAGCAGCTCCCCGGACGGTTACAATGAGCAGTTCTTC,CASSSPDGYNEQFF
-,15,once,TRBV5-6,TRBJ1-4,TGTGCCAGCAGCTTGGGACAGCCAACTAATGAAAAACTGTTTTTT,CASSLGQPTNEKLFF
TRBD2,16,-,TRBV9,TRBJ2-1,TGTGCCAGCAGCGTAGACGTCGGGGGGGTCTACAATGAGCAGTTCTTC,CASSVDVGGVYNEQFF
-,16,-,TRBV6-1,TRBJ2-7,TGTGCCAGCAGTGATGGGGGAACAGGGTACCCCTACGAGCAGTACTTC,CASSDGGTGYPYEQYF
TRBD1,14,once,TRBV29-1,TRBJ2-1,TGCAGCGTTGGGGGACAGGGGGCTTGGAATGAGCAGTTCTTC,CSVGGQGAWNEQFF
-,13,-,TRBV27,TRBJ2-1,TGTGCCAGCAGTTACTCAGGTTACAATGAGCAGTTCTTC,CASSYSGYNEQFF
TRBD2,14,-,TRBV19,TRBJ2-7,TGTGCCAGTAGTCCCGGGACTAGCGGCTACGAGCAGTACTTC,CASSPGTSGYEQYF
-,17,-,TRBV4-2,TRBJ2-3,TGTGCCAGCAGCCAAGACCAAGGGGGGGCCCCCCCAGATACGCAGTATTTT,CASSQDQGGAPPDTQYF
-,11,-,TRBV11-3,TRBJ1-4,TGTGCCAGCAGCTTCGGGGCCCCACTGTTTTTT,CASSFGAPLFF
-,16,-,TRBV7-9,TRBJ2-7,TGTGCCAGCAGCTTAACATTATCACAGGAATACTACGAGCAGTACTTC,CASSLTLSQEYYEQYF
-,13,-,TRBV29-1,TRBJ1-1,TGCAGCGTTCCGGAGGGGTCAGCAGGTGAAGCTTTCTTT,CSVPEGSAGEAFF
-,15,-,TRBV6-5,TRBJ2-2,TGTGCCAGCAGTATAACAGGGACCGACACCGGGGAGCTGTTTTTT,CASSITGTDTGELFF
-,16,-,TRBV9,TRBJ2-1,TGTGCCAGCAGCGTGGCTTCCCCAGGGAGAGACAATGAGCAGTTCTTC,CASSVASPGRDNEQFF
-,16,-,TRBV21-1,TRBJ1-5,TGTGCCAGCAGCATCCGCGGGACAGGGAACAATCAGCCCCAGCATTTT,CASSIRGTGNNQPQHF
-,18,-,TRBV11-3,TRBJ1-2,TGTGCCAGCAGCTTAAAAAAAAATGGGGTTACAGATAGATATGGCTACACCTTC,CASSLKKNGVTDRYGYTF
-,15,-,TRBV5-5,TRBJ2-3,TGTGCCAGCAGCTTGGGAGGATCTAGCACAGATACGCAGTATTTT,CASSLGGSSTDTQYF
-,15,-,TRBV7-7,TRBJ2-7,TGTGCCAGCAGCCCAATTGTTGGGGGCCCCTACGAGCAGTACTTC,CASSPIVGGPYEQYF
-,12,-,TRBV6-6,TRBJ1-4,TGTGCCAGCGGGGAACCGGTTGAAAAACTGTTTTTT,CASGEPVEKLFF
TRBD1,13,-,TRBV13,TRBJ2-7,TGTGCCAGCAGGCGACAGGGTTTCTACGAGCAGTACTTC,CASRRQGFYEQYF
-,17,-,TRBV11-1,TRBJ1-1,TGTGCCAGCAGCTTAGATTACAGGGAAGGGCTCAACACTGAAGCTTTCTTT,CASSLDYREGLNTEAFF
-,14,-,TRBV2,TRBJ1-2,TGTGCCAGCAGTGAAGCTGGGGCTAACTATGGCTACACCTTC,CASSEAGANYGYTF
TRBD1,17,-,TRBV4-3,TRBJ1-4,TGCGCCAGCAGCCAAGATCCCTCCGGGACAGGGGCTGAAAAACTGTTTTTT,CASSQDPSGTGAEKLFF
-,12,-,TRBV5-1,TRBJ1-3,TGTGCCAGCTGGAACTCTGGAAACACCATATATTTT,CASWNSGNTIYF
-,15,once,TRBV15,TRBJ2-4,TGTGCCACCAGCAGGGACAGAAATGCCAAAAACATTCAGTACTTC,CATSRDRNAKNIQYF
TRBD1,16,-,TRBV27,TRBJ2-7,TGTGCCAGCAGTCACCTTCCGGGACAGGGGGAATACGAGCAGTACTTC,CASSHLPGQGEYEQYF
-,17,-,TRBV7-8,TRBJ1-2,TGTGCCAGCAGCCTCCGGGAAGCTACATCCTCTAACTATGGCTACACCTTC,CASSLREATSSNYGYTF
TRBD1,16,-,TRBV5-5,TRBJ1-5,TGTGCCAGCAGCTTATACCCCGGGACAGGAAATCAGCCCCAGCATTTT,CASSLYPGTGNQPQHF
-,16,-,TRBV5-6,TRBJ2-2,TGTGCCAGCAGCTTGGTGTCCAGGGGGAACACCGGGGAGCTGTTTTTT,CASSLVSRGNTGELFF
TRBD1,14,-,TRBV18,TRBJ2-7,TGTGCCAGCTCACTCCGGGACAGGGACCACGAGCAGTACTTC,CASSLRDRDHEQYF
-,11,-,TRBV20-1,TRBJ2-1,TGCACAAGCTCACTCGGCAATGAGCAGTTCTTC,CTSSLGNEQFF
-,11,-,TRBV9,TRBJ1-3,TGTGCCAGCAGCGGCGGAAACACCATATATTTT,CASSGGNTIYF
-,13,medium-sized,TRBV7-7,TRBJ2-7,TGTGCCAGCAGCTTAGAGATAGCCTACGAGCAGTACTTC,CASSLEIAYEQYF
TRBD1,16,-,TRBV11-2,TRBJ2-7,TGTGCCAGCAGCTCACGAGCAGGGGGCCCTTCTTACGAGCAGTACTTC,CASSSRAGGPSYEQYF
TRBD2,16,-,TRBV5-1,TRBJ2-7,TGCGCCAGCAGCTTAACTAGCGGGGGGGCGATTTACGAGCAGTACTTC,CASSLTSGGAIYEQYF
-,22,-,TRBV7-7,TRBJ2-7,TGTGCTAGCAGCTTAGAAATGTCCGACGGACCTGATCGCGCCGGGAGCTCCTACGAGCAGTACTTC,CASSLEMSDGPDRAGSSYEQYF
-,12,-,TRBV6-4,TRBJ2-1,TGTGCCAGCAGCGACAACTACAATGAGCAGTTCTTC,CASSDNYNEQFF
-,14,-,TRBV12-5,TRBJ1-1,TGTGCTAGTGGTTTTTATACCAGTCTATCTGAAGCTTTCTTT,CASGFYTSLSEAFF
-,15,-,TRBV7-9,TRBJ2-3,TGTGCCAGCAGCTTATTAGGGGGAAGCACAGATACGCAGTATTTT,CASSLLGGSTDTQYF
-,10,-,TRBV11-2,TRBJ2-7,TGTGCCAGCAGCTTACTTGAGCAGTACTTC,CASSLLEQYF
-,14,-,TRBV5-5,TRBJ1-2,TGTGCCAGCAGCTTGGCGGGGGGAAACTATGGCTACACCTTC,CASSLAGGNYGYTF
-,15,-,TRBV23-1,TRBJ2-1,TGCGCCAGCAGTCAATCCTCACAGGGCTACAATGAGCAGTTCTTC,CASSQSSQGYNEQFF
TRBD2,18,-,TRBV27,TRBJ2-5,TGTGCCAGCAGTGGCTTTGGGCTAGCGGGGGGAACATTGGAGACCCAGTACTTC,CASSGFGLAGGTLETQYF
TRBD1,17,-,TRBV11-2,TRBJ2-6,TGTGCCAGCAGTTTAGGGGGCCTCAGCTCTGGGGCCAACGTCCTGACTTTC,CASSLGGLSSGANVLTF
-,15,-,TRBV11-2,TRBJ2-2,TGTGCCAGCAGCTTAAATGGGGGGACCTCGAGGGAGCTGTTTTTT,CASSLNGGTSRELFF
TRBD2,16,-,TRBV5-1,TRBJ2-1,TGCGCCAGCAGCCCGGGGGCTAGCGGGGGGAATAATGAGCAGTTCTTC,CASSPGASGGNNEQFF
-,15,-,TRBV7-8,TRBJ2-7,TGTGCCAGCAGCTCGCGAGATTCGCGTTCCTACGAGCAGTACTTC,CASSSRDSRSYEQYF